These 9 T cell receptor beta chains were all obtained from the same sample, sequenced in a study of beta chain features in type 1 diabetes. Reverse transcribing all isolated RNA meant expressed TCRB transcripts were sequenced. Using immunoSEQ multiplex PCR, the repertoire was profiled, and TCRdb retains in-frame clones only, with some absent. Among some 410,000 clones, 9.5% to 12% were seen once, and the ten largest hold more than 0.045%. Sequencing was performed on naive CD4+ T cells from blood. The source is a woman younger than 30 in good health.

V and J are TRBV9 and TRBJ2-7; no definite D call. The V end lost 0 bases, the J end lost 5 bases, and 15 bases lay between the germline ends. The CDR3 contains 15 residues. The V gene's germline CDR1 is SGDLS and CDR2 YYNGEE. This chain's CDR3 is CASSVGAPPDHEQYF. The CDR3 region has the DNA TGTGCCAGCAGCGTAGGCGCTCCCCCAGACCACGAGCAGTACTTC.

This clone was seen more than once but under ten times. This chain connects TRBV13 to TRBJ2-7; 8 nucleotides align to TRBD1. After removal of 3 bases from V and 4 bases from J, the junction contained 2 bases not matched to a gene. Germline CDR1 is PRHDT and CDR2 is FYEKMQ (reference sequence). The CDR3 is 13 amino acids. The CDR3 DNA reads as TGTGCCAGCAGCTTTCGACAGGGGTACGAGCAGTACTTC. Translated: CASSFRQGYEQYF.

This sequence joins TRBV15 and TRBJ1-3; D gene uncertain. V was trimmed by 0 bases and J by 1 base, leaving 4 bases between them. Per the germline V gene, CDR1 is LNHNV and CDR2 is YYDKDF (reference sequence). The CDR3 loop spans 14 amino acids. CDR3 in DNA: TGTGCCACCAGCAGAGACGTATCTGGAAACACCATATATTTT. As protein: CATSRDVSGNTIYF.

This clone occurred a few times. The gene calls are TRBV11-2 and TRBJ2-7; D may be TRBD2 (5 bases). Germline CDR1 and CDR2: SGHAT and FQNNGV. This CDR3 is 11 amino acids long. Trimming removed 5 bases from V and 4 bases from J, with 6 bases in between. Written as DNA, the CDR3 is TGTGCCAGCAGCCCGGGGTACGAGCAGTACTTC. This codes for CASSPGYEQYF.

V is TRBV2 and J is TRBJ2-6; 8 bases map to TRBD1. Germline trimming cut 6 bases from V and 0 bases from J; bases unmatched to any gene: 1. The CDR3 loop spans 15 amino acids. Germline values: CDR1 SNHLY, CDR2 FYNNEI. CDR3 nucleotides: TGTGCCAGCAGCGACAGGGGCTCTGGGGCCAACGTCCTGACTTTC. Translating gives CASSDRGSGANVLTF.

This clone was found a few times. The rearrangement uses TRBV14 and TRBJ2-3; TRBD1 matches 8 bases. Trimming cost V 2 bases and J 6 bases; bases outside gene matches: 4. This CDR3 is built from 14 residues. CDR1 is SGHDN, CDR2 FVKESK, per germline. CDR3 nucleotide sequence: TGTGCCAGCAGCCAAAATCAGGGGGCCGATACGCAGTATTTT. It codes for CASSQNQGADTQYF.

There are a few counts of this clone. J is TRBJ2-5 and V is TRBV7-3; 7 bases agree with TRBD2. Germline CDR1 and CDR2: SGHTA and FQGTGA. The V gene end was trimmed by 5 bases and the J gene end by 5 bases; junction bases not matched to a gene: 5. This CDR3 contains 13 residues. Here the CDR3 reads CASSPRGGETQYF. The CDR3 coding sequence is TGTGCCAGCAGCCCGAGGGGAGGGGAGACCCAGTACTTC.

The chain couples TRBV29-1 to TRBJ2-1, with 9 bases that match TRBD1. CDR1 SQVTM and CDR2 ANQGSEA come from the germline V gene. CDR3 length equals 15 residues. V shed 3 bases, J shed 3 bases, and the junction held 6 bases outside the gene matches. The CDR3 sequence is CSVDRTGADYNEQFF. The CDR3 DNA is TGCAGCGTTGACCGGACAGGGGCGGACTACAATGAGCAGTTCTTC.

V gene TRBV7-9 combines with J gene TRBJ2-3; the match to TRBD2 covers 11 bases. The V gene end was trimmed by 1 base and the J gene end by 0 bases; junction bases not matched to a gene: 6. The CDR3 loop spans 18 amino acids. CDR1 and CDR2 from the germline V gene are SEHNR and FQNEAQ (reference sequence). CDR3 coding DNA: TGTGCCAGCAGCTTAGGTGCTAGCGGGAGGCCGAGCACAGATACGCAGTATTTT. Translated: CASSLGASGRPSTDTQYF.